Reported below is one T cell receptor beta chain. The study drew all its donors from Caucasian adults living in Nashville, Tennessee. The data are from a study of shared clonotypes between healthy human individuals. The germline gives CDR1 WNHNN, CDR2 SYGVQD (reference sequence). J was trimmed by 8 bases and V by 5 bases; bases with no gene match: 18. The CDR3 spans 17 residues. Clones were sequenced by immunoSEQ multiplex PCR, and TCRdb holds only the in-frame ones, with some missing. The table has 2 million to 3 million clones, 93% seen once. The TCR comes from a man between 18 and 35 years old in good health. Some clones in this sample may be carry-over from other donors' samples. The rearrangement uses TRBV10-1 and TRBJ2-4; 7 bases align to TRBD2. The sample comprised naive CD4+ T cells from PBMCs. Sample subset: CD45RA+ positively selected. In nucleotides, the CDR3 is TGCGCCAGCAGTACCCCGGGGGGTAAGTCTAGGCAGTACATTCAGTACTTC. Its translation is CASSTPGGKSRQYIQYF.